The present T cell receptor (beta chain) was sequenced within a study of blood T cell repertoires in COVID-19 (dated by TCRdb to the early 2020s). Notes on the research overall: Samples from collaborators originated in the United States, Italy and Spain and spanned both the acute and convalescent phases of COVID-19. The material from the prospective study consisted of cDNA or gDNA derived from T cells, B-cell-depleted T cells, or PBMCs. Subjects who had been exposed to COVID-19, were actively infected with it, or had recovered from it provided the deeply sampled blood TCRbeta repertoires that made up the dataset. The repertoires were released in a freely available public database intended as a resource for research on the immune response to SARS-CoV-2. The samples were drawn from two sources: the first 160 participants of the ongoing ImmuneRACE study, and 950 to 1,500 subjects contributed by 6 global collaborators. Sample metadata almost always included a de-identified subject ID, COVID-19 status, age in years and sex. Where available, HLA class I and class II types were taken from metadata supplied by the sample provider and were not determined by assay-based typing.

Collaborating institutions collected whole blood in K2EDTA tubes following their own protocols. For TCRbeta analysis, collaborator samples were shipped as frozen whole blood, as isolated PBMCs, or as DNA extracted from either sample type. Beyond this particular receptor, the publication reports: Clinical and demographic metadata were provided uncurated, with the amount varying by source and participant.

Concerning this clone: Which antigen it targets is not known. Base quality data are lacking; no much larger clone is found one base away.

The immunoSEQ Assay, a bias-controlled multiplex PCR, was used to amplify TCRbeta CDR3 regions from genomic DNA. The paper's processing steps were these. The number of nucleated cells in each sample was estimated from the amplification of reference gene primers within the assay. Sequence reads were collapsed and filtered to measure the absolute abundance of every unique TCRbeta CDR3 rearrangement. For each sample, productive Simpson clonality was calculated by taking the square root of Simpson's diversity index across productive rearrangements. Entries here come from immuneACCESS through TCRdb and include only in-frame sequences with V and J called. Some clones fail to appear in such tables; in the studies checked, an unresolved V gene covers under half of the shortfall, and the cause of the remainder is unknown. V and J calls and clone size are as listed in that table; D and trimming were resolved from the DNA. The sample yields 55,000 to 85,000 clones; 87% were counted once. 11% of the sample goes to the ten largest clones.

Trimming removed 1 base from V and 4 bases from J; the gene matches leave 2 bases unexplained. The CDR3 goes from the cysteine to the phenylalanine over 15 residues. The only DNA kept is the CDR3, 45 bases in frame from the first base. Looking up the germline V gene yields CDR1 SGHTA and CDR2 FQGNSA. The TCR comes from a woman younger than 35 with acute or convalescent COVID-19. The chain joins TRBV7-2 to TRBJ2-1, with 9 bases matching TRBD2. Sequencing input: peripheral blood. The nucleotide sequence is given as TGTGCCAGCAGCTTAGAGGCGGGAGGGTACAATGAGCAGTTCTTC. The encoded protein is CASSLEAGGYNEQFF.